The clone carrying this TCR beta chain was picked up a small number of times. Its cognate antigen is unknown. These data belong to a study of T cells in narcolepsy. Findings and limits, study-wide: Same-patient CSF and blood CD4+ T cell clonotypes included HCRT-specific and TRIB2-specific autoreactive ones. Autoreactive clonotypes reportedly recurred in blood of same and different patients, not controls.

CDR3 length: 15 residues. V was pared by 6 bases and J by 2 bases, with 11 bases between. The germline V gene encodes CDR1 SNHLY and CDR2 FYNNEI. Clones were sequenced by immunoSEQ multiplex PCR, and TCRdb holds only the in-frame ones, with some missing. The sample has about 10,000 clones, 70% seen once; the top ten hold about 20%. This TCR was sampled from a human donor with narcolepsy. The chain has TRBV2 and TRBJ1-6; D not certain. Sequenced input: CD45RA- memory CD8+ T cells from PBMCs. The DNA for the CDR3 is TGTGCCAGCAGCCTGGGAGTTCCCTATAATTCACCCCTCCACTTT. Protein: CASSLGVPYNSPLHF.